This entry describes one TCR beta chain. Its antigen is undetermined. A read error is possible here, since a much larger clone lies one base away. The entry originates in a study of T cells after yellow fever vaccination. General study points: Subsequent booster samples again held most clones from primary vaccination (around 96% CD4, 85% to 90% CD8). Abundant contaminating clonotypes from the bulk population could appear in FACS-sorted repertoires.

The ends lost 3 bases at V and 8 bases at J; junction bases unmatched: 4. Germline CDR1 reads SNHLY; CDR2 reads FYNNEI. The CDR3 has 13 residues. TCRdb itself ran the 5' RACE reads through MiXCR, one entry per CDR3 protein. The repertoire consists of over 250,000 distinct CDR3 sequences, with about 5% occurring once and the leading ten covering roughly 3.3%. The sequence came from a man aged 18 to 30 who received the YFV17D yellow fever vaccine. The chain employs TRBV2 and TRBJ2-3; TRBD1 agrees at 8 bases. The sequences come from CD4+ T cells sorted from PBMCs, collected on the day of the yellow fever booster vaccination. The CDR3 DNA is TGTGCCAGCAGTGACAGGGGGCTAGTTACGCAGTATTTT. Protein: CASSDRGLVTQYF. Combining the CDR3 with reference TRBV2 and TRBJ2-3 gives the whole variable domain EPEVTQTPSHQVTQMGQEVILRCVPISNHLYFYWYRQILGQKVEFLVSFYNNEISEKSEIFDDQFSVERPDGSNFTLKIRSTKLEDSAMYFCASSDRGLVTQYFGPGTRLTVL.